This is a list of T cell receptor beta chains from one sample in a study of metastatic and nonmetastatic thyroid tumors. MiXCR was used by TCRdb to re-call the PCR reads. The sample lists about 20,000 clones, more than 15% occurring once. The sequenced sample was tumor tissue. The receptors come from a female donor with papillary thyroid cancer or a benign thyroid nodule (not recorded which). Some clones in this sample may be carry-over from other donors' samples. The CDR3 runs from the conserved cysteine through the conserved F or W. A D gene is named only where the DNA matches it firmly. Not every row has a clone size; where given, it reads once, few, many or a size class.

abundance	j_gene	v_gene	d_gene	CDR3nt	CDR3aa
once	TRBJ1-2	TRBV11-2	.	TGTGCCAGCAGCCCCGAACCAGGGTGCCCTAACTATGGCTACACCTTC	CASSPEPGCPNYGYTF
many	TRBJ2-1	TRBV27	.	TGTGCCAGCAGTTTGGAGACTGGTTACAATGAGCAGTTCTTC	CASSLETGYNEQFF
many	TRBJ2-2	TRBV15	.	TGTGCCACCAGCAGAGATCAAGCCCAGGGGGAGCTGTTTTTT	CATSRDQAQGELFF
.	TRBJ1-2	TRBV30	TRBD1	TGTGCCTGGAGATCGACAGGGTCGAGGGAGGGCTACACCTTC	CAWRSTGSREGYTF
many	TRBJ1-5	TRBV11-2	.	TGTGCCAGCAGCTTAGAAGGCAGGGGTCAGCCCCAGCATTTT	CASSLEGRGQPQHF
.	TRBJ2-6	TRBV20-1	TRBD1	TGCAGTGCTACGGACAGGGGGCACTCTGGGGCCAACGTCCTGGCTTTC	CSATDRGHSGANVLAF
many	TRBJ2-3	TRBV2	.	TGTGCCAGCAGTGGACCTCGTAGCGGAATCAGCACAGATACGCAGTATTTT	CASSGPRSGISTDTQYF
many	TRBJ2-1	TRBV19	TRBD2	TGTGCCAGTAGTAAAGCCCCTGGACTAGCGGGAGCCAATGAGCAGTTCTTC	CASSKAPGLAGANEQFF
medium-sized	TRBJ1-6	TRBV28	.	TGTGCCAGCAGTTTAACAGGCTTATATAATTCACCCCTCCACTTT	CASSLTGLYNSPLHF
many	TRBJ1-1	TRBV7-9	.	TGTGCCAGCAGCTTAAAAATTGAAGCTTTCTTT	CASSLKIEAFF
few	TRBJ1-4	TRBV15	TRBD1	TGTGCCACCAGCAGAGGACAGGGGGCGCAGGCTAATGAAAAACTGTTTTTT	CATSRGQGAQANEKLFF
many	TRBJ1-1	TRBV5-1	.	TGCGCCAGCAGCTTGGCCGTAGGGAGCACTGAAGCTTTCTTT	CASSLAVGSTEAFF
.	TRBJ2-7	TRBV7-2	TRBD2	TGTGCCAGCAGCGCTAGCGGGAGGACCTACGAGCAGTACTTC	CASSASGRTYEQYF
many	TRBJ2-2	TRBV7-8	TRBD1	TGTGCCAGCAGCTTGACAGGGTTTTCGGGCGGGGAGCTGTTTTTT	CASSLTGFSGGELFF
.	TRBJ2-5	TRBV7-9	.	TGTGCCAGCAGCCCTGGTACTAGTAGGGGTGAAGAGACCCAGTACTTC	CASSPGTSRGEETQYF
few	TRBJ2-6	TRBV27	.	TGTGCCAGCAGAACACGTTCGGTCGACCCCTCTGGGGCCAACGTCCTGACTTTC	CASRTRSVDPSGANVLTF
many	TRBJ2-1	TRBV20-1	TRBD2	TGCAGTGCAGAATCCGGGACTAGCGGCTACAATGAGCAGTTCTTC	CSAESGTSGYNEQFF
many	TRBJ2-3	TRBV5-1	.	TGCGCCAGCACCCTGGACAGCACAGATACGCAGTATTTT	CASTLDSTDTQYF
few	TRBJ2-7	TRBV15	.	TGTGCCGCCGGGCGGGGCTCCCACGAGCAGTACTTC	CAAGRGSHEQYF
many	TRBJ1-1	TRBV4-1	.	TGCGCCAGCAGCCCGCTGAGAGGGTCGAACACTGAAGCTTTCTTT	CASSPLRGSNTEAFF
many	TRBJ2-2	TRBV7-3	.	TGTGCCAGCAGCTTATTGGGGACGTTCACCGGGGAGCTGTTTTTT	CASSLLGTFTGELFF